This TCR beta chain comes out of a study of T cells in Graves' hyperthyroidism and ophthalmopathy. This clonotype occurred many times. TCR beta CDR3 sequences were amplified from RNA transcripts. First-round RT-PCR with HTBI primers amplified the TCR CDR3 region. TCRdb re-analysed the multiplex PCR reads in MiXCR, keeping a single row per CDR3 protein. The sample yields approximately 600,000 distinct CDR3 sequences, 13% to 15% seen once. After removal of 0 bases from V and 8 bases from J, the junction contained 8 bases not matched to a gene. The germline CDR1 and CDR2 sequences are LGHDT and YNNKEL (reference sequence). This CDR3 region has 15 residues.

Sequenced: blood. This TCR was recovered from a woman aged 18-29 years with Graves' ophthalmopathy. This chain joins TRBV3-1 and TRBJ2-7, with 9 bases fitting TRBD1. The CDR3, as DNA: TGTGCCAGCAGCCAAGACGAGGACAGGGGTGTAAAGCAGTACTTC. Amino acids: CASSQDEDRGVKQYF.